A selection of T cell receptor beta chains follows, all from one sample in a study of T cell changes during pregnancy in multiple sclerosis. TCRdb's copy holds only in-frame clones and misses some; the assay was immunoSEQ multiplex PCR. The table shows under 85,000 clones, with around nine tenths occurring only once. Sequencing was performed on CD4+ T cells from peripheral blood mononuclear cells, taken before pregnancy. These receptors originate from a female donor with multiple sclerosis, enrolled in a pregnancy study. The CDR3 runs from the conserved cysteine through the conserved F or W. The order of the fields is J gene, V gene, clone size, D gene, CDR3 DNA, CDR3 protein. D genes are given only for firm matches. The listing skips clone size in some rows; elsewhere it reads once, few, many or a size class.

j_call: TRBJ2-1
v_call: TRBV29-1
clone_size: -
d_call: TRBD1
cdr3_nt: TGCAGCGTTGGTATAACAGGGGGCGAGTTCTTC
cdr3_aa: CSVGITGGEFF

j_call: TRBJ2-7
v_call: TRBV10-2
clone_size: -
d_call: TRBD2
cdr3_nt: TGCGCCAGCAGTGTCGGGGGGGGTGCCCGCGAGCAGTACTTC
cdr3_aa: CASSVGGGAREQYF

j_call: TRBJ1-1
v_call: TRBV7-9
clone_size: -
d_call: -
cdr3_nt: TGTGCCAGCAGCTTACTCTCCATCCAGGCTGAAGCTTTCTTT
cdr3_aa: CASSLLSIQAEAFF

j_call: TRBJ1-1
v_call: TRBV5-1
clone_size: -
d_call: -
cdr3_nt: TGCGCCAGCAGCTTGGATATGGCCCTGAACACTGAAGCTTTCTTT
cdr3_aa: CASSLDMALNTEAFF

j_call: TRBJ1-1
v_call: TRBV19
clone_size: -
d_call: -
cdr3_nt: TGTGCCAGTAGTCGCGCCCATAGGTCCAGGAGGACTGAAGCTTTCTTT
cdr3_aa: CASSRAHRSRRTEAFF

j_call: TRBJ2-7
v_call: TRBV10-1
clone_size: -
d_call: -
cdr3_nt: TGCGCCAGCAGTGACAAAATACTAGCGGGACAGGGCGAGCAGTACTTC
cdr3_aa: CASSDKILAGQGEQYF

j_call: TRBJ1-6
v_call: TRBV6-6
clone_size: few
d_call: -
cdr3_nt: TGTGCCAGCAGCTCTGTAGCCTCGGATAATTCACCCCTCCACTTT
cdr3_aa: CASSSVASDNSPLHF

j_call: TRBJ2-3
v_call: TRBV6-4
clone_size: -
d_call: TRBD2
cdr3_nt: TGTGCCAGCAGTCCTAGCGGGGGGGCCGGAGATACGCAGTATTTT
cdr3_aa: CASSPSGGAGDTQYF

j_call: TRBJ1-1
v_call: TRBV4-2
clone_size: few
d_call: -
cdr3_nt: TGTGCCAGCAGCCAAGACTCGAACACTGAAGCTTTCTTT
cdr3_aa: CASSQDSNTEAFF

j_call: TRBJ2-2
v_call: TRBV15
clone_size: -
d_call: -
cdr3_nt: TGTGCCACCAGCGGGTTGCGAGCGGGCGGTAACTACTTTAGCGCGAACACCGGGGAGCTGTTTTTT
cdr3_aa: CATSGLRAGGNYFSANTGELFF

j_call: TRBJ1-1
v_call: TRBV5-6
clone_size: -
d_call: -
cdr3_nt: TGTGCCAGCAGCTTGCCCGGGAGTTACACTGAAGCTTTCTTT
cdr3_aa: CASSLPGSYTEAFF

j_call: TRBJ2-3
v_call: TRBV2
clone_size: -
d_call: -
cdr3_nt: TGTGCCAGCTCCCTCCGGGACTTGGCCACAGATACGCAGTATTTT
cdr3_aa: CASSLRDLATDTQYF

j_call: TRBJ2-2
v_call: TRBV10-3
clone_size: -
d_call: TRBD2
cdr3_nt: TGTGCCATCAGTGAGGGGACTAGTGACACCGGGGAGCTGTTTTTT
cdr3_aa: CAISEGTSDTGELFF

j_call: TRBJ1-2
v_call: TRBV2
clone_size: -
d_call: -
cdr3_nt: TGTGCCAGCAGTGAGAGGGAGGCGTTTGCCAACTATGGCTACACCTTC
cdr3_aa: CASSEREAFANYGYTF

j_call: TRBJ2-7
v_call: TRBV28
clone_size: -
d_call: TRBD2
cdr3_nt: TGTGCCAGCAGTGGGGGACTAGCGGGAGGGTACGAGCAGTACTTC
cdr3_aa: CASSGGLAGGYEQYF

j_call: TRBJ1-5
v_call: TRBV10-3
clone_size: -
d_call: TRBD1
cdr3_nt: TGTGCCATCAGCGCTCAGGGGGCAGGGCAGCCCCAGCATTTT
cdr3_aa: CAISAQGAGQPQHF

j_call: TRBJ2-7
v_call: TRBV6-5
clone_size: once
d_call: -
cdr3_nt: TGTGCCAGCAGTTATGTTCTGGGGGCACAGCAGTACTTC
cdr3_aa: CASSYVLGAQQYF

j_call: TRBJ2-2
v_call: TRBV4-2
clone_size: -
d_call: -
cdr3_nt: TGTGCCAGCAGCCCCGGCCCCCCTAGCGAGGGGGCGTACGGGGAGCTGTTTTTT
cdr3_aa: CASSPGPPSEGAYGELFF